Detailed here is one T cell receptor beta chain. The repertoire was sequenced with immunoSEQ multiplex PCR; TCRdb's copy has only in-frame clones and lacks some. The sample lists 200,000 to 250,000 clones; nearly 90% were seen once. The germline V gene encodes CDR1 MNHNY and CDR2 SVGAGI (reference sequence). J lost 4 bases, V lost 7 bases, and 2 bases had no gene match. This CDR3 contains 13 residues. The data are from a study of blood T cell repertoires in COVID-19. The TCR originated in a man aged 45-60 years with COVID-19, enrolled during active disease. Material: peripheral blood. The chain couples TRBV6-6 to TRBJ2-3; 10 nucleotides line up with TRBD2. The CDR3 spells CASMSGGADTQYF. DNA of the CDR3: TGTGCCAGCATGAGCGGGGGGGCAGATACGCAGTATTTT.